One sample yielded the 22 T cell receptor beta chains listed below, sequenced in a study of blood T cell repertoires in COVID-19. Only in-frame clones appear in the TCRdb table, and some are missing; sequencing was by immunoSEQ multiplex PCR. Of 50,000 to 60,000 clones in the sample, approximately 86% are singletons; the top ten hold around 3.4%. Sequences were obtained from peripheral blood. The receptor set was obtained from a man aged 35 to 55 with COVID-19, enrolled during active disease.

CDR3 sequence reads: CASSLTGTLRRAFF. For the CDR3, the DNA is TGTGCCAGCAGTCTTACGGGGACACTGAGAAGAGCTTTCTTT. The rearrangement links TRBV28 to TRBJ1-1, with D tentatively TRBD1 (6 bases). Germline loops: CDR1 MDHEN, CDR2 SYDVKM. Trimming removed 5 bases at V and 10 bases at J, with 20 bases between. The CDR3 spans 14 residues.

V is TRBV9 and J is TRBJ1-2, with D possibly being TRBD1 (6 bases). This CDR3 region has 15 residues. Germline assignment: CDR1 SGDLS and CDR2 YYNGEE. V lost 2 bases and J 6 bases, leaving 17 bases between the germline ends. Here the CDR3 reads CASSVSQGRAHGYTF. CDR3 in DNA: TGTGCCAGCAGCGTTTCACAGGGTCGGGCTCATGGCTACACCTTC.

J is TRBJ2-1 and V is TRBV3-1 (or the pseudogene TRBV3-2), with 7 bases lining up with TRBD2. Germline assignment: CDR1 LGHDT and CDR2 YNNKEL (reference sequence). The junction had 5 bases not matched to a gene; V was cut back by 2 bases and J by 4 bases. This CDR3 has 15 amino acids. The CDR3 nucleotides read TGTGCCAGCAGCCAATACGGGGGGATATACAATGAGCAGTTCTTC. Amino acids: CASSQYGGIYNEQFF.

The chain recombines TRBV21-1 with TRBJ2-3; TRBD2 is the table's D call, not checked against the DNA. TRBV21-1 is a pseudogene segment. This CDR3 comprises 17 residues. CDR3 bases: TGTGCCAGCCCACCCCCAAGTAGCGGGAGTCCCACAGATACGCAGTATTTT. Protein sequence: CASPPPSSGSPTDTQYF.

This clone came up once. The chain links TRBV30 to TRBJ1-2; D is ambiguous. Germline V gene lookup returns CDR1 GTSNPN and CDR2 SVGIG (reference sequence). The CDR3 consists of 14 residues. V was pared by 2 bases and J by 0 bases, with 10 bases between. The CDR3 sequence is CAWSRATANYGYTF. The DNA for the CDR3 is TGTGCCTGGAGTCGTGCAACGGCTAACTATGGCTACACCTTC.

The V gene is TRBV7-9, the J gene TRBJ1-3, with D unresolved. Trimming left V 1 base short and J 0 bases short, with 7 bases between. The V gene's germline CDR1 is SEHNR and CDR2 FQNEAQ (reference sequence). The CDR3 sequence is 15 residues long. The CDR3 loop is CASSLVPSSGNTIYF. CDR3 bases: TGTGCCAGCAGCTTAGTACCCAGCTCTGGAAACACCATATATTTT.

The DNA of the CDR3 is TGCGCCAGCAGCTTGGTGACAGGGAGTAGTAAAGATACGCAGTATTTT. Translated, it gives CASSLVTGSSKDTQYF. The chain joins TRBV5-1 to TRBJ2-3, with 7 positions matching TRBD1. This CDR3 comprises 16 residues. In germline, CDR1 is SGHRS, CDR2 YFSETQ. V was pared by 0 bases and J by 5 bases, with 9 bases of the junction left unmatched.

V is TRBV3-1 (or the pseudogene TRBV3-2) and J is TRBJ2-3; 9 nucleotides line up with TRBD2. J was trimmed by 3 bases and V by 0 bases; bases with no gene match: 4. Germline V gives CDR1 LGHDT, CDR2 YNNKEL (reference sequence). The CDR3 runs to 16 residues. The CDR3 protein is CASSQDSGSRTDTQYF. For the CDR3, the DNA is TGTGCCAGCAGCCAAGATAGCGGGAGTCGTACAGATACGCAGTATTTT.

V and J are TRBV6-6 and TRBJ2-1; 10 nucleotides line up with TRBD2. This CDR3 comprises 15 residues. With 2 bases clipped from V and 6 bases from J, the junction kept 4 bases outside the gene matches. The germline V gene has CDR1 MNHNY and CDR2 SVGAGI (reference sequence). The CDR3 region is CASSYRAGGPNEQFF. The CDR3 DNA follows: TGTGCCAGCAGTTACAGAGCGGGGGGGCCCAATGAGCAGTTCTTC.

V is TRBV23-1 and J is TRBJ2-7; 10 bases match TRBD1. TRBV23-1 falls under the ORF class, with uncertain function. The CDR3 sequence is 14 residues long. V gave up 4 bases and J gave up 7 bases; unmatched junction bases: 7. The DNA for the CDR3 is TGCGCCAGCAGTCTCCGACAGGGGGCGGGAGAGCAGTACTTC. Translating gives CASSLRQGAGEQYF.

The CDR3 spells CSASYSGGVETQYF. The CDR3 DNA sequence: TGCAGTGCTAGTTATAGCGGGGGGGTGGAGACCCAGTACTTC. This chain uses TRBV20-1 with TRBJ2-5; 11 bases are a match to TRBD2. The CDR3 loop spans 14 amino acids. Germline assignment: CDR1 DFQATT and CDR2 SNEGSKA (reference sequence). After removal of 3 bases from V and 5 bases from J, the junction contained 5 bases not matched to a gene.

The chain couples TRBV4-1 to TRBJ2-6; TRBD1 might be the D (6 bases). The CDR3 is 16 residues long. Trimming pared 6 bases from V and 0 bases from J, leaving 12 bases between. In germline, CDR1 is MGHRA, CDR2 YSYEKL. The CDR3 is CASRQGWGSGANVLTF. In DNA, the CDR3 is TGCGCCAGCAGACAGGGTTGGGGCTCTGGGGCCAACGTCCTGACTTTC.

The rearrangement uses TRBV5-1 and TRBJ2-3; D not certain. Trimming cost V 1 base and J 1 base, with 10 bases left between them. The CDR3 has 15 amino acids. In germline, CDR1 is SGHRS, CDR2 YFSETQ. This CDR3 is CASSLTRPGTDTQYF. The CDR3 DNA follows: TGCGCCAGCAGCTTGACCAGGCCCGGCACAGATACGCAGTATTTT.

This sequence joins TRBV28 and TRBJ1-2; 9 bases map to TRBD1. The CDR3 length is 13 residues. The germline gives CDR1 MDHEN, CDR2 SYDVKM. The junction had 6 bases not matched to a gene; V was cut back by 5 bases and J by 8 bases. CDR3: CASSLQGARGYTF. The CDR3 DNA sequence: TGTGCCAGCAGTCTACAGGGGGCGCGGGGCTACACCTTC.

CDR3 sequence reads: CASSLVGTGGLNTEAFF. In nucleotides, the CDR3 is TGTGCCAGCAGTTTAGTTGGGACAGGGGGTCTGAACACTGAAGCTTTCTTT. The rearrangement links TRBV27 to TRBJ1-1; TRBD1 matches at 11 bases. After removal of 2 bases from V and 0 bases from J, the junction contained 5 bases not matched to a gene. This CDR3 has 17 residues. CDR1 is MNHEY and CDR2 is SMNVEV in the germline V gene (reference sequence).

This chain connects TRBV27 to TRBJ2-5, with TRBD2 matching 9 bases. This CDR3 is 15 amino acids long. Trimming took 5 bases from V and 3 from J; bases not matched to a gene: 7. Germline CDR1 reads MNHEY; CDR2 reads SMNVEV (reference sequence). CDR3 protein: CASSKWTSEKETQYF. The CDR3 bases are TGTGCCAGCAGTAAATGGACTAGCGAAAAAGAGACCCAGTACTTC.

V is TRBV6-1 and J is TRBJ1-5, with D perhaps TRBD1 (6 bases). Germline V gene sequence: CDR1 MNHNS, CDR2 SASEGT. The CDR3 spans 16 residues. V lost 2 bases and J lost 3, with 14 bases in between. Written as DNA, the CDR3 is TGTGCCAGCAGTGAATCTGCGACAGGAACCAATCAGCCCCAGCATTTT. Its protein product is CASSESATGTNQPQHF.

V and J are TRBV4-1 and TRBJ1-1; D might be TRBD1 (6 bases). Germline values: CDR1 MGHRA, CDR2 YSYEKL. This CDR3 is built from 16 residues. Trimming took 2 bases from V and 0 from J, leaving 13 bases between them. This CDR3 reads CASSQSATGMNTEAFF. Written as DNA, the CDR3 is TGCGCCAGCAGCCAATCAGCGACAGGTATGAACACTGAAGCTTTCTTT.

V usage is TRBV5-8 and J usage is TRBJ1-5; D remains ambiguous. From germline, CDR1 is SGHTS and CDR2 YDEGEE. The CDR3 extends over 18 amino acids. V was trimmed by 3 bases and J by 3 bases, leaving 22 bases between them. CDR3 sequence reads: CASSSRPRPGGDNQPQHF. DNA of the CDR3: TGTGCCAGCAGCTCCCGGCCCCGCCCGGGCGGGGACAATCAGCCCCAGCATTTT.

The J gene is TRBJ2-3, the V gene TRBV19; 7 nucleotides match TRBD1. V was pared by 1 base and J by 4 bases, with 8 bases of the junction left unmatched. Germline V lookup: CDR1 LNHDA, CDR2 SQIVND (reference sequence). This CDR3 comprises 16 residues. CDR3: CASSIGNRGRADTQYF. Written as DNA, the CDR3 is TGTGCCAGTAGTATAGGAAACAGGGGACGAGCAGATACGCAGTATTTT.

The rearrangement joins TRBV2 to TRBJ1-5, with D possibly TRBD1 on 6 matching bases. Germline lookup yields CDR1 SNHLY and CDR2 FYNNEI. This CDR3 spans 13 amino acids. The V end was cut by 8 bases, the J end by 3 bases, with 11 bases between. This chain's CDR3 is CASCRDNNQPQHF. In DNA form, the CDR3 reads TGTGCCAGCTGCCGGGACAACAATCAGCCCCAGCATTTT.

V usage is TRBV10-3 and J usage is TRBJ2-7, with a possible D match to TRBD1 (7 bases). This CDR3 is 12 amino acids long. Between the trimmed V and J ends, which lost 11 bases and 7 bases, there was a span of 18 bases. Germline values: CDR1 ENHRY, CDR2 SYGVKD. CDR3: CASQGEEMEQYF. The CDR3 DNA is TGTGCCTCCCAGGGGGAGGAGATGGAGCAGTACTTC.